This T cell receptor (beta chain) was sequenced for a study of shared clonotypes between healthy human individuals (dated by TCRdb to the early 2020s). About the investigation overall: A few men and two women, aged 18 to 49 years, made up the cohort. To estimate repertoire size and how much clonotype sharing occurs between individuals, the study deeply sequenced the blood TCR repertoires of 5 or 6 healthy adults. Per donor, three plates each were used for CD4 naive and CD4 memory, two for CD8 naive, and one for CD8 memory. Each donor's leukapheresis produced roughly between about 0.9 and 9.5 billion PBMCs. To increase sequencing depth and limit assay-specific biases, TCR repertoire library preparation and sequencing were carried out by different laboratories using diverse techniques. What the research found in general, with its limitations: Higher generation probabilities were observed for clonotypes shared by all four sorted-subset donors than for non-shared clonotypes. Because the study included only a small number of donors, the genetic and exposure-history diversity represented was limited. Across four donors, around 5% of naive CD4, roughly 3.5% of naive CD8, roughly 2.2% of memory CD4, and under 0.45% of memory CD8 clonotypes were shared. Sampling was limited to blood, and TCR repertoires in tissue likely differ from TCR repertoires in blood. Rarefaction of sorted-subset datasets indicated incomplete sequencing despite the large sequencing depth. Pairwise subsampling led to the expectation that sequencing depth would affect the degree of clonotype sharing among donors. Naive subsets generally had larger estimated clonotype richness than memory subsets did.

Note on this clone: It has no known antigen specificity. It has no much larger one-base neighbor in the sample; base qualities were not kept.

Using the deep immunoSEQ assay, TCR CDR3 regions were amplified from genomic DNA by multiplex PCR. Genomic DNA extracted from each cell subset was distributed evenly over all wells of several immunoSEQ 96-well plates, and each plate served as one replicate. Each replicate PCR for sorted subsets received around 200 ng genomic DNA, equal to roughly 33,000 T cell genomes. The purified libraries were quantified using a Qubit 3.0 fluorometer, sized with a Bioanalyzer 2100, and then quantified again using the KAPA Library Quantification kit. A separate single-read 150-cycle Illumina NextSeq 550 flow cell was used to sequence each immunoSEQ 96-well plate. The paper's processing steps were these. The immunoSEQ output contained only junctional sequences without quality scores, so filtering could not match that applied to full-length reads. Sequences were annotated with PyIR, a Python wrapper for IgBLAST v1.9, and V/J genes and CDR3 were assigned using IMGT germline references. Reads with weak V/J assignments (E-value above 1e-6), missing CDR3, stop codons, out-of-frame junctions, or ambiguous translated residues were removed. V3J clonotypes were defined as sequences sharing the same inferred V gene, J gene, and CDR3 amino acid sequence. Percentage overlap between repertoires was computed as shared unique clonotypes divided by the size of the smaller repertoire. Richness of each repertoire was evaluated using RTK rarefaction, the Chao1 estimator, and Recon v2.1 estimates of unobserved clonotypes. Generation probabilities were computed with OLGA for all TCRbeta clonotypes obtained by the gDNA method from several donors. Drawn from immuneACCESS, this table holds only the in-frame rearrangements with V and J called that TCRdb kept. Clones are partly lost; checked studies trace under half to an unresolved V gene and leave the rest unexplained. V and J calls and clone size follow that table, whereas D and trimming were derived from the DNA. The sample includes about 670,000 clones, with more than 70% observed a single time. The ten largest clones add up to roughly 1.8% of the sample.

Healthy HIV-negative adults with no recently reported acute infections or vaccinations were included as donors. Every donor was a Caucasian adult residing in Nashville, Tennessee, USA. CD4+ T cells were enriched through magnetic negative selection, after which naive cells were positively selected on CD45RA and the remaining negative fraction served as the memory subset. After blood collection by leukapheresis, PBMCs were isolated using Ficoll-Histopaque density gradient centrifugation and then cryopreserved in the vapor phase of liquid nitrogen. Purity and quantity of every magnetically sorted T cell population were checked by analytical flow cytometry. Genomic DNA was isolated from every sorted fraction and measured by UV absorbance on a Nanodrop 2000c. For CDR1 and CDR2, the germline V gene lists SGDLS and YYNGEE. The CDR3 contains 15 residues, cysteine and phenylalanine counted. Here the CDR3 DNA is all that survives: 45 bases in frame from base 1. V is pruned by 0 bases and J by 3 bases, leaving 3 bases of the junction without a gene match.

The chain is made from TRBV9 and TRBJ1-2, with 9 bases in between that match TRBD1. What was sequenced was memory CD4+ T cells sorted from blood. The cell subset or site label for this specimen denotes: CD45RA-negative fraction. The sequence was obtained from a young woman in good health. The nucleotide sequence is given as TGTGCCAGCAGCGTAGGGACAGGGGTAGACTATGGCTACACCTTC. Its amino acids are CASSVGTGVDYGYTF.